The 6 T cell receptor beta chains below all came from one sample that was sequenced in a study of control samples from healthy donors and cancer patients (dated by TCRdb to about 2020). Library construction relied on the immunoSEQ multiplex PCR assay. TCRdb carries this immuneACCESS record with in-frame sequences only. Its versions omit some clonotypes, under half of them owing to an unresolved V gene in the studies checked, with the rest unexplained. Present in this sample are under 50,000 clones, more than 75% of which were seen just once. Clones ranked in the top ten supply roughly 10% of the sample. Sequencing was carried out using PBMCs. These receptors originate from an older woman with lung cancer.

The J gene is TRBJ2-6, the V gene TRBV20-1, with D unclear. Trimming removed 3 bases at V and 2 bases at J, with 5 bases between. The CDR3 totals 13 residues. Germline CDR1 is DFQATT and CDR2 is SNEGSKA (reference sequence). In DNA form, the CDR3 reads TGCAGTGCTAGTTTTCCTGGGGCCAACGTCCTGACTTTC. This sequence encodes CSASFPGANVLTF.

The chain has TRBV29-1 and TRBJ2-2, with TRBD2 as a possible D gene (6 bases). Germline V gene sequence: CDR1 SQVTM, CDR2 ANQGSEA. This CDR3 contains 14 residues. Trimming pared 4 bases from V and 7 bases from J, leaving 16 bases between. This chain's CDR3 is CSVVDSTGGGELFF. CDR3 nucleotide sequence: TGCAGCGTTGTAGACAGCACCGGGGGCGGGGAGCTGTTTTTT.

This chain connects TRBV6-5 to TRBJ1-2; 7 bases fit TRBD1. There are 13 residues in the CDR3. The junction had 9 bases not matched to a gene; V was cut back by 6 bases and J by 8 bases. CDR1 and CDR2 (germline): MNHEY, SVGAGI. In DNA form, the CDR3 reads TGTGCCAGCAGCTTACAGGGGACTAGAGGCTACACCTTC. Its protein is CASSLQGTRGYTF.

CDR3 DNA: TGTGCCAGCAGCTTAGGTCAGGGGGTGTTCTATGGCTACACCTTC. The encoded protein is CASSLGQGVFYGYTF. V gene TRBV7-9 combines with J gene TRBJ1-2, with TRBD1 identical over 7 bases. After removal of 1 base from V and 4 bases from J, the junction contained 6 bases not matched to a gene. Germline values: CDR1 SEHNR, CDR2 FQNEAQ (reference sequence). This CDR3 contains 15 residues.

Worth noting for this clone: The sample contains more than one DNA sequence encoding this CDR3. The CDR3 spells CASSYGLASSYNEQFF. The DNA for the CDR3 is TGTGCCAGCAGTTACGGTCTGGCTAGCAGTTACAATGAGCAGTTCTTC. The genes are TRBV6-2 or TRBV6-3 and TRBJ2-1; D perhaps matches TRBD2 (5 bases). Germline V lookup: CDR1 MNHEY, CDR2 SVGEGT. This CDR3 spans 16 amino acids. Trimming took 2 bases from V and 4 from J, leaving 15 bases between them.

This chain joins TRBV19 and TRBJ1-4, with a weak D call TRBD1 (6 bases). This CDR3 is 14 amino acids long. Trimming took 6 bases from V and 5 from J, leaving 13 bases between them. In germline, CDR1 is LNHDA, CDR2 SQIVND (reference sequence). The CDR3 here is CASSQGTANEKLFF. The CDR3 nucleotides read TGTGCCAGTAGCCAGGGGACGGCAAATGAAAAACTGTTTTTT.